One and the same sample provided the 13 T cell receptor beta chains below, sequenced in a study of CD8+CD57+ T cells in acquired aplastic anemia. General study findings and limits: CD8+CD57+ cells from patients were less diverse than total CD4+ and CD8+ pools.

The study profiled TCR beta VDJ and CDR3 using genomic DNA as template. TCRdb passed the reads through MiXCR, listing each CDR3 protein once. The repertoire holds over 15,000 distinct CDR3 sequences, with under 40% as singletons. Individuals selected for sequencing had exhibited CD8+CD57+ cell expansion on flow cytometry. No antigens are known for them. Specimen: CD8+CD57+ T cells sorted from PBMCs. Indicated subset: bead-enriched CD8+CD57+ effector memory T cells from SAA patients. Receptors originate from a human donor with aplastic anemia.

A remark on this clonotype: Relative to the germline gene, one junction end is altered; a read error may explain this. V usage is TRBV20-1 and J usage is TRBJ2-7, with a weak D call TRBD2 (5 bases). Germline CDR1 is DFQATT and CDR2 is SNEGSKA (reference sequence). The CDR3 is 13 residues long. For the CDR3, the DNA is TGCAGTGCTAGAGACGTGACTACCTACGTGCAGTACTTC. This encodes CSARDVTTYVQYF.

This clonotype was found a few times. This chain joins TRBV10-1 and TRBJ1-6, with D uncertain. From germline, CDR1 is WNHNN and CDR2 SYGVQD (reference sequence). The V gene lost 2 bases and the J gene lost 5 bases, with 4 bases spanning the gap. The CDR3 is made up of 13 amino acids. Here the CDR3 DNA reads TGCGCCAGCAGTGAGATCCATAATTCACCCCTCCACTTT. Residues: CASSEIHNSPLHF.

This clonotype was detected ten times or more. This chain connects TRBV5-6 to TRBJ1-4; D might be TRBD1 (5 bases). CDR1 SGHDT and CDR2 YYEEEE come from the germline V gene. Trimming stripped 2 bases from V and 5 bases from J, with 10 bases between. The CDR3 covers 14 residues. CDR3 protein: CASSFRQTNEKLFF. CDR3 sequence (DNA): TGTGCCAGCAGCTTTAGACAGACGAATGAAAAACTGTTTTTT.

The chain combines TRBV5-5 with TRBJ1-4; weak D call: TRBD1 (5 bases). Per the germline V gene, CDR1 is SGHKS and CDR2 is YYEKEE (reference sequence). This CDR3 contains 14 residues. V lost 5 bases, J lost 8 bases, and 16 bases lay in between. The CDR3 loop reads CASSQGQGGEKLFF. DNA for the CDR3: TGTGCCAGCAGTCAGGGCCAGGGTGGGGAAAAACTGTTTTTT.

Only a few counts were recorded for this clonotype. The V gene is TRBV2, the J gene TRBJ2-1; D is perhaps TRBD2 (6 bases). The V and J ends lost 6 bases and 4 bases respectively, with 16 bases between them. The germline V gene encodes CDR1 SNHLY and CDR2 FYNNEI. This CDR3 region has 15 residues. The CDR3 DNA reads TGTGCCAGCAGCGGAGGGAGGAATCTTTACAATGAGCAGTTCTTC. Translation: CASSGGRNLYNEQFF. Complete variable domain (other parts from reference TRBV2 and TRBJ2-1): EPEVTQTPSHQVTQMGQEVILRCVPISNHLYFYWYRQILGQKVEFLVSFYNNEISEKSEIFDDQFSVERPDGSNFTLKIRSTKLEDSAMYFCASSGGRNLYNEQFFGPGTRLTVL.

J is TRBJ2-7 and V is TRBV7-9; D could derive from TRBD1 or TRBD2 (5 bases each). The CDR3 sequence is 14 residues long. Trimming left V 5 bases short and J 3 bases short, with 14 bases between. Germline CDR1 reads SEHNR; CDR2 reads FQNEAQ (reference sequence). The CDR3 protein is CASSTGTGNYEQYF. The CDR3 DNA is TGTGCCAGCAGCACCGGGACCGGTAACTACGAGCAGTACTTC.

This chain uses TRBV19 with TRBJ2-2, with D uncertain. The V gene's germline CDR1 is LNHDA and CDR2 SQIVND (reference sequence). The CDR3 consists of 15 residues. V was pared by 5 bases and J by 0 bases, with 10 bases between. The CDR3 loop reads CASSEHNANTGELFF. The CDR3 DNA reads TGTGCCAGTAGTGAACATAACGCGAACACCGGGGAGCTGTTTTTT.

This clonotype was detected only a few times. The chain has TRBV5-1 and TRBJ2-7, with a tentative D call TRBD1 (5 bases). The CDR3 is 14 amino acids. Germline V gene data show CDR1 as SGHRS and CDR2 as YFSETQ. The V and J ends lost 0 bases and 5 bases respectively, with 12 bases between them. The CDR3 region is CASSLVQGINEQYF. CDR3 DNA: TGCGCCAGCAGCTTGGTGCAGGGAATCAACGAGCAGTACTTC.

The rearrangement joins TRBV24-1 to TRBJ2-1, with TRBD2 matching 14 bases. Germline trimming cut 6 bases from V and 1 base from J; bases unmatched to any gene: 1. Germline V gene sequence: CDR1 KGHDR, CDR2 SFDVKD. The CDR3 has 16 residues. The CDR3 reads CATSRTSGRSYNEQFF. The CDR3 nucleotides are TGTGCCACCAGTCGGACTAGCGGGAGGTCCTACAATGAGCAGTTCTTC.

V gene TRBV10-3 combines with J gene TRBJ2-7, with D perhaps matching TRBD1 or TRBD2 (6 bases each). CDR1 is ENHRY and CDR2 is SYGVKD in the germline V gene. V lost 10 bases to trimming and J lost 2 bases, with 24 bases between them. The CDR3 is 16 residues long. The CDR3 region has the DNA TGTGCCAGCAGGCTCTTAGGGGGGAGTGAAACCTACGAGCAGTACTTC. It yields the protein CASRLLGGSETYEQYF.

This clonotype has more than one count but fewer than ten. This sequence joins TRBV7-9 and TRBJ2-7, with D possibly matching TRBD1 (6 bases). The CDR3 is 15 residues long. Germline V CDR1 and CDR2: SEHNR, FQNEAQ (reference sequence). V was pared by 0 bases and J by 4 bases, with 13 bases between. The CDR3 is CASSLAQGSFYEQYF. The DNA of the CDR3 is TGTGCCAGCAGCTTAGCGCAGGGGTCCTTTTACGAGCAGTACTTC. Drawing the rest from reference TRBV7-9 and TRBJ2-7, the complete variable domain is DTGVSQNPRHKITKRGQNVTFRCDPISEHNRLYWYRQTLGQGPEFLTYFQNEAQLEKSRLLSDRFSAERPKGSFSTLEIQRTEQGDSAMYLCASSLAQGSFYEQYFGPGTRLTVT.

The chain uses TRBV5-6 and TRBJ2-7; D perhaps matches TRBD2 (5 bases). Trimming removed 2 bases from V and 3 bases from J, with 12 bases in between. The CDR3 length is 14 residues. Germline V gene lookup returns CDR1 SGHDT and CDR2 YYEEEE. CDR3 loop: CASSLTGMVYEQYF. CDR3 nucleotides: TGTGCCAGCAGCTTAACCGGGATGGTCTACGAGCAGTACTTC.

With regard to this clonotype: One end of the junction varies from germline; a read error may be responsible. The rearrangement uses TRBV3-1 and TRBJ1-1; possible D gene TRBD1, 6 bases. The CDR3 is 13 residues long. Germline CDR1 is LGHDT and CDR2 is YNNKEL (reference sequence). In DNA, the CDR3 is TGTGCCAGCAGCCAGGGGACATTGACTGAAGCTTCCTTT. This sequence encodes CASSQGTLTEASF.